The entry that follows covers one T cell receptor beta chain sequence. The target of this receptor is not known. Per-nucleotide qualities are absent, and no much larger clonotype sits a single base away. This sample was included in a study of OX40 agonist ivuxolimab in advanced cancers. Regarding the research as a whole: Ivuxolimab was a fully human IgG2 agonistic monoclonal antibody targeting the costimulatory receptor OX40 (CD134). Intravenous ivuxolimab was administered to patients every 2 weeks at six dose levels: 0.01, 0.1, 0.3, 1.5, 3 and 10 mg/kg. Of the approximately 50 patients in dose escalation, some 20 had hepatocellular carcinoma, roughly 15 had melanoma, 9 had renal cell carcinoma and 9 had head and neck cancer. In the dose-escalation cohort, 82.7% of patients were male, and the mean age was approximately 60 years, with a range of about 23 to 85. Prior anti-PD-1, anti-PD-L1 or anti-CTLA-4 therapy was permitted, and about two fifths of dose-escalation patients had received checkpoint inhibitors. Partial responses occurred in three dose-escalation patients: two with cutaneous melanoma and one with hepatocellular carcinoma. The point of sequencing TCRbeta in the periphery was to test whether ivuxolimab changed TCR sequence diversity and drove clonal T-cell expansion. The paper reports the monotherapy dose-escalation portion (N ≈ 50 patients) of the phase I ivuxolimab trial. Beyond this particular receptor, the publication reports: Low levels of normalized T-cell clonal expansion were also seen in some patients who did not respond. The antigen specificity of the peripheral T cells that underwent clonal expansion was not determined. In partial responders in the 0.1-3.0 mg/kg groups, normalized peripheral clonal expansion was found to be among the lowest, especially among CD8+ T cells. Clonal expansion of both CD4+ and CD8+ blood T cells was observed from baseline to week 6 at doses 0.1 to 3.0 mg/kg. After ivuxolimab, CD8+ T cells had more expanded clones than CD4+ T cells on average.

Genomic DNA was isolated from the sorted cells so that the TCRbeta CDR3 region could be sequenced. The immunoSEQ Assay was used to sequence the TCRbeta CDR3 regions. This is the immuneACCESS table as TCRdb keeps it, with only in-frame sequences that have V and J called. A part of the clones is gone; compared with another copy, unresolved V genes explain less than half, and the rest is unexplained. The sample has 65,000 to 95,000 clones on record, around 90% of them singletons. Jointly, the top ten make up approximately 0.19% of the sample. The trial excluded patients who had a history of autoimmune disease or who were on systemic immunosuppression. In every dose cohort, peripheral blood was drawn for TCR sequencing at baseline, cycle 4 day 1, and cycle 7 day 1. The samples were drawn from a first-in-human, open-label, multicenter phase I dose-escalation trial of ivuxolimab. The trial enrolled adults with locally advanced or metastatic head and neck squamous cell, hepatocellular, melanoma or renal cell carcinoma. CD4+ and CD8+ T cells were sorted separately from peripheral blood before TCR sequencing.

Sequencing used CD4+ or CD8+ T cells sorted from blood, obtained in a trial of the OX40 agonist ivuxolimab. The receptor was derived from an adult with an advanced solid tumor such as melanoma, head and neck, liver or kidney cancer.

Here the CDR3 is given as CASSEINTGTGGFEKLFF. The nucleotides are TGTGCCAGCAGTGAAATAAACACCGGGACAGGGGGTTTCGAAAAACTGTTTTTT. Here the chain combines TRBV25-1 and TRBJ1-4; the central 11 bases match TRBD1. V is pruned by 2 bases and J by 8 bases, leaving 13 bases of the junction without a gene match. Including the terminal cysteine and phenylalanine, the CDR3 comprises 18 residues. Only the CDR3 DNA is retained, 54 bases long and in frame from the first base. Per the germline V gene, MGHDK is the CDR1 and SYGVNS is the CDR2.